This entry is about one TCR beta chain. V dropped 4 bases and J dropped 10; count of bases not matched to a gene: 15. This CDR3 contains 15 residues. Germline CDR1 MNHEY, CDR2 SVGAGI. This sample was included in a study of shared clonotypes between healthy human individuals. Whole-study context: The study used three CD4 naive, three CD4 memory, two CD8 naive and one CD8 memory plate per donor.

Division of CD4+ cells produced a CD45RA+ naive subset and a CD45RA-negative memory subset. Methods used by the authors: Filtering was not the same, since immunoSEQ gave junction-only sequences without quality scores. Generated by immunoSEQ multiplex PCR, the TCRdb table keeps only in-frame clones and is missing some. V and J calls and clone size are as listed in that table; D and trimming were resolved from the DNA. The top ten hold 0.13% of the sample, which has some 2.1 million clones, over 85% seen once. Sequenced sample: naive CD4+ T cells sorted from blood. Indicated subset: CD45RA+ positively selected. This chain joins TRBV6-5 and TRBJ1-1; 7 positions agree with TRBD1. The TCR sequence derives from a man younger than 35 in good health. The CDR3 sequence: CASSSPALWDSLAFF. The CDR3 DNA reads as TGTGCCAGCAGTTCCCCGGCCCTGTGGGACAGTCTAGCTTTCTTT.